A selection of T cell receptor beta chains follows, all from one sample in a study of shared clonotypes between healthy human individuals. Sequenced by immunoSEQ multiplex PCR; TCRdb stores in-frame clones only, minus some. Among fewer than 1 million clones listed, approximately 96% were seen once. The source material was naive CD8+ T cells sorted from blood. The receptors stem from a man aged 25 to 40 in good health. The CDR3 runs from the conserved cysteine through the conserved F or W. D genes are given only for firm matches. Some rows mark clone size as missing; the rest say once, few, many or name a class of expanded clone.

j_call clone_size v_call d_call cdr3_length cdr3_nt cdr3_aa
TRBJ2-1 NA TRBV7-3 NA 15 TGTGCCAGCAGCCCGGTAGCATATTCCTACAATGAGCAGTTCTTC CASSPVAYSYNEQFF
TRBJ2-1 NA TRBV2 TRBD2 13 TGTGCCAGTGGACTAGCGGGAGGGCATGAGCAGTTCTTC CASGLAGGHEQFF
TRBJ2-7 NA TRBV27 TRBD2 15 TGTGCCAGCACCCCTCTGGGGTCGCGGGAGTCTGAGCAGTACTTC CASTPLGSRESEQYF
TRBJ1-1 few TRBV7-9 TRBD1 14 TGTGCCAGCACCCTAGACAGGGAGGACACTGAAGCTTTCTTT CASTLDREDTEAFF
TRBJ2-1 NA TRBV6-5 TRBD2 15 TGTGCCAGCAGTTACTCGAGAGGCGGGAGCAATGAGCAGTTCTTC CASSYSRGGSNEQFF
TRBJ2-1 NA TRBV25-1 TRBD2 16 TGTGCCAGCAGTGGGACTAGCGATTACAGGTACAATGAGCAGTTCTTC CASSGTSDYRYNEQFF
TRBJ2-3 NA TRBV9 NA 16 TGTGCCAGCAGCGTAGCGTTCGGGGAAAAGACAGATACGCAGTATTTT CASSVAFGEKTDTQYF
TRBJ1-5 NA TRBV2 NA 15 TGTGCCAGCAGTGAGGGCCCCGAGGGCAATCAGCCCCAGCATTTT CASSEGPEGNQPQHF
TRBJ2-5 NA TRBV4-1 NA 14 TGCGCCAGCAGCCAAAGTCTGGGCGGGGAGACCCAGTACTTC CASSQSLGGETQYF
TRBJ2-7 NA TRBV5-1 TRBD1 16 TGCGCCAGCAGGGAGGGTCCGGCAGGGGGCGTTTACGAGCAGTACTTC CASREGPAGGVYEQYF
TRBJ2-1 NA TRBV6-5 NA 11 TGTGCCAGCAGTTACATGGATGAGCAGTTCTTC CASSYMDEQFF
TRBJ2-1 once TRBV10-2 NA 12 TGCGCCAGCAGCCACGGTTTCGATGAGCAGTTCTTC CASSHGFDEQFF
TRBJ2-1 NA TRBV27 NA 15 TGTGCCAGCAGGGTGCGACGATTTGATTACAATGAGCAGTTCTTC CASRVRRFDYNEQFF
TRBJ2-2 NA TRBV6-5 TRBD1 15 TGTGCCAGCAGCTCGACAGGGGGCCACATCGGGGAGCTGTTTTTT CASSSTGGHIGELFF
TRBJ2-7 NA TRBV9 NA 15 TGTGCCAGCAGCGTAGCCGGGACCCCCACCGACGAGCAGTACTTC CASSVAGTPTDEQYF
TRBJ2-7 NA TRBV29-1 TRBD2 16 TGCAGCGTGCTCGGACTAGCGGGAGACGCCTCCTACGAGCAGTACTTC CSVLGLAGDASYEQYF
TRBJ2-5 NA TRBV28 TRBD2 13 TGTGCCAGCTGGGCGGGAGGGCCGGAGACCCAGTACTTC CASWAGGPETQYF
TRBJ1-3 few TRBV25-1 NA 11 TGTGCCAGCACCCCTGGAGACACCATATATTTT CASTPGDTIYF
TRBJ2-5 once TRBV6-6 TRBD2 16 TGTGCCAGCAGGGACGCGGGGGGGATTTCGTGGGAGACCCAGTACTTC CASRDAGGISWETQYF
TRBJ2-2 NA TRBV5-1 NA 13 TGCGCCAGCAGCTTGGGGACAAACGGGGAGCTGTTTTTT CASSLGTNGELFF
TRBJ2-7 NA TRBV7-9 NA 15 TGTGCCAGCAGCCCAAAAGTGTCGCAGACCTACGAGCAGTACTTC CASSPKVSQTYEQYF
TRBJ1-1 NA TRBV9 NA 15 TGTGCCAGCAGCGAACCGACTGATTATAACACTGAAGCTTTCTTT CASSEPTDYNTEAFF
TRBJ2-5 NA TRBV7-8 NA 14 TGTGCCAGCAGCTTAAGGTGGGCTCGGGAGACCCAGTACTTC CASSLRWARETQYF
TRBJ2-1 NA TRBV7-2 NA 15 TGTGCCAGCAGCCGAAGGACCGATAAATACAATGAGCAGTTCTTC CASSRRTDKYNEQFF
TRBJ2-2 NA TRBV18 NA 13 TGTGCCAGCTCGCACATGAACACCGGGGAGCTGTTTTTT CASSHMNTGELFF
TRBJ2-5 NA TRBV28 NA 14 TGTGCCAGCAGTTCGCTTGGAGGGGAAGAGACCCAGTACTTC CASSSLGGEETQYF
TRBJ2-1 NA TRBV29-1 NA 11 TGCAGCGTTGCCGGGGACAATGAGCAGTTCTTC CSVAGDNEQFF
TRBJ2-7 NA TRBV7-6 TRBD1 14 TGTGCCAGCAGCCCGCCCGACAGGGGCTACGAGCAGTACTTC CASSPPDRGYEQYF
TRBJ1-1 NA TRBV7-8 NA 17 TGTGCCAGCAGCTTAGTCTCCCGGACAGAAATGAACACTGAAGCTTTCTTT CASSLVSRTEMNTEAFF
TRBJ2-7 once TRBV2 TRBD2 14 TGTGCCAGCAGTTCGGGACTCCAGGCGGGGGGGCAGTACTTC CASSSGLQAGGQYF
TRBJ2-7 NA TRBV4-2 NA 16 TGTGCCAGCAGCCAAGATCGTCTCGACCGTCCCTACGAGCAGTACTTC CASSQDRLDRPYEQYF
TRBJ2-1 NA TRBV28 NA 14 TGTGCCAGCACGCTTAGAGGCTCCTACAATGAGCAGTTCTTC CASTLRGSYNEQFF
TRBJ2-3 NA TRBV21-1 NA 14 TGTGCCAGACCCAAAAGCGGGAGCACAGATACGCAGTATTTT CARPKSGSTDTQYF
TRBJ2-7 NA TRBV12-2 NA 15 TGTGCAAGTCGCCTCACCGGGACTAGCACCTACGAGCAGTACTTC CASRLTGTSTYEQYF
TRBJ2-3 NA TRBV5-1 NA 13 TGCGCCAGCATTGCTCAAAGCACAGATACGCAGTATTTT CASIAQSTDTQYF
TRBJ2-2 NA TRBV27 NA 12 TGTGCCAGCAATCACGGCGCCGGGGAGCTGTTTTTT CASNHGAGELFF
TRBJ1-1 NA TRBV27 TRBD1 14 TGTGCCAGCAGCCGGACAGGGGGCCGGACTGAAGCTTTCTTT CASSRTGGRTEAFF
TRBJ2-2 NA TRBV7-9 NA 15 TGTGCCAGCAGCTTTCCAGGGAAGGACGCCGGGGAGCTGTTTTTT CASSFPGKDAGELFF
TRBJ2-3 NA TRBV7-6 NA 15 TGTGCCAGCAGCTTAACGGGGGTCAGCACAGATACGCAGTATTTT CASSLTGVSTDTQYF
TRBJ2-3 NA TRBV9 NA 14 TGTGCCAGCAGTCAAGACCCAAACACAGATACGCAGTATTTT CASSQDPNTDTQYF
TRBJ2-3 NA TRBV7-9 NA 16 TGTGCCAGCAGCCCCGTGTTGGGCAGGGAGGCAGATACGCAGTATTTT CASSPVLGREADTQYF
TRBJ2-3 NA TRBV9 NA 14 TGTGCCAGCAGCGTAGCTTTGACGGCAGATACGCAGTATTTT CASSVALTADTQYF
TRBJ2-1 NA TRBV9 NA 14 TGTGCCAGCAGCGAAGGCGGGAAATCGAATGAGCAGTTCTTC CASSEGGKSNEQFF
TRBJ2-6 NA TRBV29-1 NA 15 TGCAGCGTTTCGGACAGCGTCTCTGGGGCCAACGTCCTGACTTTC CSVSDSVSGANVLTF
TRBJ2-3 NA TRBV28 NA 17 TGTGCCAGCAGTTCCGTACCCACTAGAGGCGAAAAGAATACGCAGTATTTT CASSSVPTRGEKNTQYF
TRBJ2-1 once TRBV10-3 TRBD2 17 TGTGCCATCAGTGGGGTGGGGACTAGCGGGATTTGGAATGAGCAGTTCTTC CAISGVGTSGIWNEQFF
TRBJ2-7 NA TRBV9 TRBD2 15 TGTGCCAGCAGCCCCAGTCCTAGCGGGAGCTACGAGCAGTACTTC CASSPSPSGSYEQYF
TRBJ2-3 NA TRBV5-8 TRBD1 17 TGTGCCAGCAGCCTCCTCCCGGACAGGGTAAAGGAAGATACGCAGTATTTT CASSLLPDRVKEDTQYF
TRBJ1-1 NA TRBV5-6 TRBD1 18 TGTGCCAGCAGCTCCTCGTCGCAGGGGGCGAATTTGAACACTGAAGCTTTCTTT CASSSSSQGANLNTEAFF